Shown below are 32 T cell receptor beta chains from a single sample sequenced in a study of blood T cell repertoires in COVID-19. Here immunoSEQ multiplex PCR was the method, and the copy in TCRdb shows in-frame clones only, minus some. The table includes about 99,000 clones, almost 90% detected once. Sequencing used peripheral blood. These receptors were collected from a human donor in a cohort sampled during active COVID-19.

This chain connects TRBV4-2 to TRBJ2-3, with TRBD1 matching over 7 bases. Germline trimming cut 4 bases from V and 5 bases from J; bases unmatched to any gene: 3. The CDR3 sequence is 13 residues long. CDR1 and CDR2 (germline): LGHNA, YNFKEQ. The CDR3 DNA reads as TGTGCCAGCAGCCCCGACAGGGAAGATACGCAGTATTTT. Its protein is CASSPDREDTQYF.

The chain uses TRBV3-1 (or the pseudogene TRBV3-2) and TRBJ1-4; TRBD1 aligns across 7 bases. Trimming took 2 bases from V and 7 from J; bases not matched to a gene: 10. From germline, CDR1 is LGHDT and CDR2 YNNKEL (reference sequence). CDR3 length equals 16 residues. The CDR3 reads CASSQSRGGPGEKLFF. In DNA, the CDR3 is TGTGCCAGCAGCCAATCCAGAGGGGGCCCGGGTGAAAAACTGTTTTTT.

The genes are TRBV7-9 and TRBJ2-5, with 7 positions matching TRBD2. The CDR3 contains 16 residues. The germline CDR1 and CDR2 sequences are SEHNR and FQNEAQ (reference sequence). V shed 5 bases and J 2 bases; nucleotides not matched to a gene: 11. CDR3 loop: CASSARGDRQQETQYF. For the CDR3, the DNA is TGTGCCAGCAGCGCCCGGGGGGATAGACAGCAAGAGACCCAGTACTTC.

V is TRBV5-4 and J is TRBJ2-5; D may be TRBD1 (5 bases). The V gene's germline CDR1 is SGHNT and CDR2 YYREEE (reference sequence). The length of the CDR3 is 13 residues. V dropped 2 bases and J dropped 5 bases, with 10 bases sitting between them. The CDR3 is CASSFDSRETQYF. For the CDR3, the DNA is TGTGCCAGCAGCTTTGACAGTAGGGAGACCCAGTACTTC.

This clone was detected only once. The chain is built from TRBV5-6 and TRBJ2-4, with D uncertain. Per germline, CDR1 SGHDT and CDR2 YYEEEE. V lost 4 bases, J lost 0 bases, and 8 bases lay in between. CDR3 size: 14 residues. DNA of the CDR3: TGTGCCAGCAGCCGGAGAGGAGCCAAAAACATTCAGTACTTC. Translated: CASSRRGAKNIQYF.

DNA of the CDR3: TGTGCCACCGGCCCGACAGGTCACATGAACACTGAAGCTTTCTTT. Protein sequence: CATGPTGHMNTEAFF. This rearrangement joins TRBV18 to TRBJ1-1; D may be TRBD1 (6 bases). V gave up 10 bases and J gave up 0 bases, with 18 bases separating them. The germline CDR1 and CDR2 sequences are KGHSH and LQKENI. This CDR3 is built from 15 residues.

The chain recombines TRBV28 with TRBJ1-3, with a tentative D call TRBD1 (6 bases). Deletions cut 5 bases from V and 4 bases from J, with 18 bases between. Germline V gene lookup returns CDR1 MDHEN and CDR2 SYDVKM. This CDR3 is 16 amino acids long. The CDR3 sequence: CASSPSGHWKGNTIYF. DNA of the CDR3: TGTGCCAGCAGTCCCTCGGGACATTGGAAAGGAAACACCATATATTTT.

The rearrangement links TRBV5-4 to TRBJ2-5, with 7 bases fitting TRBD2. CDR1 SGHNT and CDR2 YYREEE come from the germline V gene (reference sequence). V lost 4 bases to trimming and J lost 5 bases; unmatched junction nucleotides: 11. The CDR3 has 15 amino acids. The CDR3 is CASSPRAGRGETQYF. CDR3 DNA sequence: TGTGCCAGCAGCCCCCGGGCGGGGCGGGGGGAGACCCAGTACTTC.

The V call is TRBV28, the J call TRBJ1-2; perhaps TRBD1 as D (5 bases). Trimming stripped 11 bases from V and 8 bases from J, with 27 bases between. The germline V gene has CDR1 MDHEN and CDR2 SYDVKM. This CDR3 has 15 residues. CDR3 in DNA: TGTGCCGTCCCCGAAGGGGCAGTCTCGTCCGTGGGCTACACCTTC. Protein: CAVPEGAVSSVGYTF.

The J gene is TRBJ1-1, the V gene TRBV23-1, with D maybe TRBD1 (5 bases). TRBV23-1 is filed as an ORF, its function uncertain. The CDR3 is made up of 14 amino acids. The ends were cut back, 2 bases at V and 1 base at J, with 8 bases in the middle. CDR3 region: CASSQGGWNTEAFF. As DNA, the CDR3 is TGCGCCAGCAGTCAAGGGGGGTGGAACACTGAAGCTTTCTTT.

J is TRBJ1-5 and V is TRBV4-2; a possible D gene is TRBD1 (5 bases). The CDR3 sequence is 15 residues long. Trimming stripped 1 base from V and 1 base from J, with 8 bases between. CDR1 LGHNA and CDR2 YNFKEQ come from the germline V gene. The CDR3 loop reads CASSQGEGSNQPQHF. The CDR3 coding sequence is TGTGCCAGCAGCCAAGGGGAGGGGAGCAATCAGCCCCAGCATTTT.

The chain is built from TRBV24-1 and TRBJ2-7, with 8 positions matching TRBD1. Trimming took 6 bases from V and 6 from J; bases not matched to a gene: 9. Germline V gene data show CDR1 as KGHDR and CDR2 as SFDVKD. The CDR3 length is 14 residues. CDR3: CATSQTQGAGEQYF. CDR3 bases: TGTGCCACCAGTCAGACCCAGGGGGCTGGCGAGCAGTACTTC.

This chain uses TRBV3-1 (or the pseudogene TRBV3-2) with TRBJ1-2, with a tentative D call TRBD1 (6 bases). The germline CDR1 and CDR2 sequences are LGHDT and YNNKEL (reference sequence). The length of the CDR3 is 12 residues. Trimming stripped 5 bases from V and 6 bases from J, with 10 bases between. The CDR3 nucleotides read TGTGCCAGCAGCTGGGACAAGCATGGCTACACCTTC. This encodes CASSWDKHGYTF.

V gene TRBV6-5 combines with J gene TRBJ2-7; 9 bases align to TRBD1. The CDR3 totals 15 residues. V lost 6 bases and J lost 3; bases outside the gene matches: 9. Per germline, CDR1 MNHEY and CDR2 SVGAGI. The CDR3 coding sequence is TGTGCCAGCAGGGATCCGGGACAGGGAAACTACGAGCAGTACTTC. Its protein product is CASRDPGQGNYEQYF.

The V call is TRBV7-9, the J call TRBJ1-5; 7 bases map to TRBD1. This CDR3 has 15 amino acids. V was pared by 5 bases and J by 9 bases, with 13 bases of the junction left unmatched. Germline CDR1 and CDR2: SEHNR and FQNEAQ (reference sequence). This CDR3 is CASSTEPGQPWPQHF. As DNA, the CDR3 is TGTGCCAGCAGCACGGAACCGGGACAGCCTTGGCCCCAGCATTTT.

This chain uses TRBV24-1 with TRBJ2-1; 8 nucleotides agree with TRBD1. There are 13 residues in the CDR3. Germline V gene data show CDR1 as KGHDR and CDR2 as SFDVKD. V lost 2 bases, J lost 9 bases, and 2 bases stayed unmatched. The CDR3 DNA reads TGTGCCACCAGTGATTCGGGACAGGCTGAGCAGTTCTTC. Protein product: CATSDSGQAEQFF.

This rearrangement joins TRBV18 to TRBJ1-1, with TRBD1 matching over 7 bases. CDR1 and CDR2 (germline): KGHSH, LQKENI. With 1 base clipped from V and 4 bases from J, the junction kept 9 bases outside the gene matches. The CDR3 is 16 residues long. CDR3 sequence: CASSPHPVDRSTEAFF. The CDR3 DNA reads TGTGCCAGCTCACCACATCCTGTGGACAGGAGCACTGAAGCTTTCTTT.

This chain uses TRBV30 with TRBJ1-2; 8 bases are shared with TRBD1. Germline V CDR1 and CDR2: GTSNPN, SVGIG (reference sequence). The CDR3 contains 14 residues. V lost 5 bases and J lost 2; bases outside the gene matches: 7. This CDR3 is CAWLQGAGNYGYTF. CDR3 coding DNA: TGTGCCTGGTTGCAGGGGGCGGGGAACTATGGCTACACCTTC.

The CDR3 loop is CASTGRGYEQYF. The DNA of the CDR3 is TGTGCCAGTACGGGCAGGGGCTACGAGCAGTACTTC. The chain employs TRBV19 and TRBJ2-7; tentative D call: TRBD1 (6 bases). The CDR3 spans 12 residues. Germline CDR1 and CDR2: LNHDA and SQIVND (reference sequence). Trimming shortened V by 7 bases and J by 3 bases, and 10 bases separated the two germline ends.

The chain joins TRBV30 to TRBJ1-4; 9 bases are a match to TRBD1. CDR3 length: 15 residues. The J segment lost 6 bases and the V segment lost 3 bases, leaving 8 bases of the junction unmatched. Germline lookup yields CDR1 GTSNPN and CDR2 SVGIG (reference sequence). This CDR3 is CAWSAGQGIHEKLFF. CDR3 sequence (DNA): TGTGCCTGGAGCGCCGGACAGGGGATCCATGAAAAACTGTTTTTT.

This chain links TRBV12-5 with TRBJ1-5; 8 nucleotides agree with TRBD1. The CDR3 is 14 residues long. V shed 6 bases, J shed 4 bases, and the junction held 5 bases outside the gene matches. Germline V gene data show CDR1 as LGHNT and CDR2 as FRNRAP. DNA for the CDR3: TGTGCTAGTGGGGGGACAGGCGCAAATCAGCCCCAGCATTTT. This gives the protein CASGGTGANQPQHF.

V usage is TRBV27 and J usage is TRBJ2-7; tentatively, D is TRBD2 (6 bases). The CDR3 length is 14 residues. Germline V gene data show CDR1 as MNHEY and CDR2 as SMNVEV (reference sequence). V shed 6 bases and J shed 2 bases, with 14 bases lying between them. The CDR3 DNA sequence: TGTGCCAGCAGGATTGCGGGATTTCCCTACGAGCAGTACTTC. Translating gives CASRIAGFPYEQYF.

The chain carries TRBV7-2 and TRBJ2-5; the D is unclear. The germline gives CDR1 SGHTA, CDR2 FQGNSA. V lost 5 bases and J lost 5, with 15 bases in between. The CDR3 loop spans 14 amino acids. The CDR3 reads CASSPRPGWETQYF. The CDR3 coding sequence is TGTGCCAGCAGCCCCCGACCCGGGTGGGAGACCCAGTACTTC.

Here the CDR3 DNA reads TGCGCCAGCAGCCGGGGCTATCGGGAGAGAAATTCACCCCTCCACTTT. This codes for CASSRGYRERNSPLHF. The chain couples TRBV4-1 to TRBJ1-6, with D perhaps TRBD1 (5 bases). Germline V gives CDR1 MGHRA, CDR2 YSYEKL. CDR3 length equals 16 residues. The V gene lost 4 bases and the J gene lost 7 bases, with 17 bases spanning the gap.

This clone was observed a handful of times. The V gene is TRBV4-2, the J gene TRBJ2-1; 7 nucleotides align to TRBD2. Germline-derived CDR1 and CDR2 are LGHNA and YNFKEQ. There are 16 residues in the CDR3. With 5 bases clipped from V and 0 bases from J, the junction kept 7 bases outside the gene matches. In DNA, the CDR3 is TGTGCCAGCAGCGCCCGGGGGGTAAGCTCCTACAATGAGCAGTTCTTC. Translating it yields CASSARGVSSYNEQFF.

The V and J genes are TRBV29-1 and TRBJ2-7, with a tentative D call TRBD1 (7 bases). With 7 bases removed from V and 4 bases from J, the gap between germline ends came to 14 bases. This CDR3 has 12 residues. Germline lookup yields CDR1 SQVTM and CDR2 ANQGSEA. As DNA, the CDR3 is TGCAGCGGGGGGGACAGCGCTTACGAGCAGTACTTC. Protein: CSGGDSAYEQYF.

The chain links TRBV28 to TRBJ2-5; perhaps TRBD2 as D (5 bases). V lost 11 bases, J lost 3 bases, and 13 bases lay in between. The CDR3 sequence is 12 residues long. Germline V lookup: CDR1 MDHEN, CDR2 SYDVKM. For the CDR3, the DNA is TGTGCCCCTTCCACGGGAAAAGAGACCCAGTACTTC. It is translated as CAPSTGKETQYF.

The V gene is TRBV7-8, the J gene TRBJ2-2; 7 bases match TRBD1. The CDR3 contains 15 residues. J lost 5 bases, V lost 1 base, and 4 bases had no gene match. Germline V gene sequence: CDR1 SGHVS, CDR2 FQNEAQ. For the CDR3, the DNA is TGTGCCAGCAGCTTAGGAGGGGGCGAGACCGGGGAGCTGTTTTTT. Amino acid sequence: CASSLGGGETGELFF.

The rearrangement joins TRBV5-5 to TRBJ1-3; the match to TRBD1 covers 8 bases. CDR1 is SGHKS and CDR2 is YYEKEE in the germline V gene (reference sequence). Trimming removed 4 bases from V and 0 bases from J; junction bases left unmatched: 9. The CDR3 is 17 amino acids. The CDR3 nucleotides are TGTGCCAGCAGCACGGGACAGGCAATTAACTCTGGAAACACCATATATTTT. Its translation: CASSTGQAINSGNTIYF.

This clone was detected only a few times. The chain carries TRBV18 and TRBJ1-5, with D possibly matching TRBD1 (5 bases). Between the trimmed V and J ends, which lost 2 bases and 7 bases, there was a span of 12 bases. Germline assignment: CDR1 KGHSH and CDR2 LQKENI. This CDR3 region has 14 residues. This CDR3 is CASSPRQGGQPQHF. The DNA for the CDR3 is TGTGCCAGCTCACCAAGGCAGGGAGGCCAGCCCCAGCATTTT.

CDR3 amino acids: CASSYSTAVQATEAFF. The CDR3, as DNA: TGTGCCAGCAGTTACTCGACAGCCGTTCAAGCCACTGAAGCTTTCTTT. The chain links TRBV6-5 to TRBJ1-1, with D possibly being TRBD1 (5 bases). With 0 bases removed from V and 4 bases from J, the gap between germline ends came to 15 bases. Germline V lookup: CDR1 MNHEY, CDR2 SVGAGI. CDR3 length: 16 residues.

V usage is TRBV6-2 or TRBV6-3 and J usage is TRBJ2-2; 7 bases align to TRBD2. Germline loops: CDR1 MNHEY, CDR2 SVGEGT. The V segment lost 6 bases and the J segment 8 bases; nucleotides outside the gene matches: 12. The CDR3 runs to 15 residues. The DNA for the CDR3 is TGTGCCAGCAGCCCCGGACGGCGGGAGAGGGGGGAGCTGTTTTTT. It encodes CASSPGRRERGELFF.